This passage covers 20 T cell receptor beta chains from one sample sequenced in a study of lymphopenia after photon versus proton radiotherapy. The assay was immunoSEQ multiplex PCR, and TCRdb's table has in-frame clones only and misses some. The table includes more than 30,000 clones, about 84% detected once. Sequencing was performed on peripheral blood, taken from a patient treated with photon-based radiotherapy. All receptors derive from a man over 45 with gastric cancer.

The V call is TRBV7-9, the J call TRBJ1-2; D is unclear. Germline V lookup: CDR1 SEHNR, CDR2 FQNEAQ (reference sequence). V shed 5 bases and J shed 4 bases, with 8 bases lying between them. CDR3 length equals 12 residues. The CDR3 bases are TGTGCCAGCAGCCCCTTACGCTATGGCTACACCTTC. It yields the protein CASSPLRYGYTF.

J is TRBJ2-7 and V is TRBV7-8; 8 bases map to TRBD1. Germline V gene sequence: CDR1 SGHVS, CDR2 FQNEAQ. V lost 4 bases, J lost 9 bases, and 11 bases stayed unmatched. This CDR3 is built from 14 residues. The CDR3 DNA reads TGTGCCAGCAGCTCTGGACAGGGACCCGGAGGGCAGTACTTC. Its translation: CASSSGQGPGGQYF.

CDR3 DNA: TGTGCCAGCAGCTTGGGTTTTGGAGGCTACACCTTC. Its translation is CASSLGFGGYTF. This chain connects TRBV5-6 to TRBJ1-2; no definite D call. V lost 0 bases and J 8 bases, leaving 8 bases between the germline ends. The CDR3 extends over 12 amino acids. Looked up from germline, CDR1 is SGHDT and CDR2 is YYEEEE.

The gene calls are TRBV5-6 and TRBJ1-2; D uncertain. CDR3 length equals 11 residues. CDR1 and CDR2 from the germline V gene are SGHDT and YYEEEE. V was shortened by 7 bases and J by 7 bases, with 11 bases between the two germline ends. CDR3 sequence: CASRLSGGYTF. In DNA form, the CDR3 reads TGTGCCAGCCGCCTATCGGGTGGCTACACCTTC. Full variable domain (rest looked up from reference TRBV5-6 and TRBJ1-2): DAGVTQSPTHLIKTRGQQVTLRCSPKSGHDTVSWYQQALGQGPQFIFQYYEEEERQRGNFPDRFSGHQFPNYSSELNVNALLLGDSALYLCASRLSGGYTFGSGTRLTVV.

This clone is a singleton in its sample. V and J are TRBV15 and TRBJ1-4; D is uncertain. V was trimmed by 0 bases and J by 6 bases, leaving 8 bases between them. The CDR3 contains 14 residues. Germline V gene sequence: CDR1 LNHNV, CDR2 YYDKDF (reference sequence). As DNA, the CDR3 is TGTGCCACCAGCAGAGATAACGGGGATGAAAAACTGTTTTTT. Residues: CATSRDNGDEKLFF.

This chain links TRBV15 with TRBJ2-1; 8 bases match TRBD2. CDR1 is LNHNV, CDR2 YYDKDF, per germline (reference sequence). V was clipped by 6 bases and J by 1 base; unmatched bases: 5. The CDR3 loop spans 15 amino acids. The CDR3 spells CATRSGSGSYNEQFF. The CDR3 DNA follows: TGTGCCACCAGGAGCGGGAGTGGATCCTACAATGAGCAGTTCTTC.

This chain links TRBV25-1 with TRBJ1-5; D gene ambiguous. The CDR3 contains 13 residues. V lost 4 bases and J lost 1, with 5 bases in between. In germline, CDR1 is MGHDK, CDR2 SYGVNS. The CDR3 DNA follows: TGTGCCAGCAGTGGTGGCAGCAATCAGCCCCAGCATTTT. Its protein is CASSGGSNQPQHF.

The V call is TRBV5-8, the J call TRBJ2-5; 10 bases align to TRBD1. Gene TRBJ2-7 matches the end of the DNA better, so the J call may be wrong. Germline CDR1 reads SGHTS; CDR2 reads YDEGEE. The CDR3 has 15 residues. The CDR3 coding sequence is TGTGCCAGCAGCTTGGGACAGGGGGCCTCCTACGAGCAGTACTTC. It translates to CASSLGQGASYEQYF.

This clone was recorded only once. The CDR3 spells CASSLLNNQPQHF. CDR3 in DNA: TGTGCCAGCAGCTTACTGAACAATCAGCCCCAGCATTTT. The chain carries TRBV11-2 and TRBJ1-5; unclear D gene. The CDR3 extends over 13 amino acids. The V and J ends lost 2 bases and 3 bases respectively, with 5 bases between them. CDR1 is SGHAT, CDR2 FQNNGV, per germline.

This chain uses TRBV30 with TRBJ1-4, with TRBD1 as a possible D gene (5 bases). Germline V lookup: CDR1 GTSNPN, CDR2 SVGIG (reference sequence). V was cut by 3 bases and J by 0 bases, with 17 bases left in between. The CDR3 runs to 17 residues. CDR3 sequence (DNA): TGTGCCTGGAGCGCCCCCGGGACTGGTGCAACTAATGAAAAACTGTTTTTT. This translates into CAWSAPGTGATNEKLFF.

This clone is a singleton in its sample. The chain recombines TRBV9 with TRBJ2-5; the match to TRBD1 covers 7 bases. The V gene end was trimmed by 4 bases and the J gene end by 2 bases; junction bases not matched to a gene: 5. Germline assignment: CDR1 SGDLS and CDR2 YYNGEE. This CDR3 has 14 residues. CDR3 loop: CASSLSDRQETQYF. CDR3 coding DNA: TGTGCCAGCAGCCTGTCGGACAGGCAAGAGACCCAGTACTTC. The entire variable domain, with the rest obtained from reference TRBV9 and TRBJ2-5, is as follows: DSGVTQTPKHLITATGQRVTLRCSPRSGDLSVYWYQQSLDQGLQFLIQYYNGEERAKGNILERFSAQQFPDLHSELNLSSLELGDSALYFCASSLSDRQETQYFGPGTRLLVL.

This clone was detected only a few times. J is TRBJ2-7 and V is TRBV7-9, with D maybe TRBD1 (6 bases). CDR1 is SEHNR, CDR2 FQNEAQ, per germline (reference sequence). V was clipped by 5 bases and J by 2 bases, with 16 bases between them. The CDR3 has 15 amino acids. The CDR3 sequence is CASSDQGGSPYEQYF. The DNA of the CDR3 is TGTGCCAGCAGCGACCAAGGGGGATCCCCCTACGAGCAGTACTTC.

V usage is TRBV5-1 and J usage is TRBJ2-1, with TRBD1 matching over 9 bases. CDR3 size: 15 residues. V lost 7 bases and J lost 6; bases outside the gene matches: 11. Looked up from germline, CDR1 is SGHRS and CDR2 is YFSETQ. CDR3 sequence (DNA): TGCGCCAGCTCCACCTACGGGACAGGGAGCAATGAGCAGTTCTTC. Residues: CASSTYGTGSNEQFF.

The rearrangement links TRBV19 to TRBJ2-3; D is perhaps TRBD2 (5 bases). This CDR3 is built from 13 residues. Germline CDR1 is LNHDA and CDR2 is SQIVND (reference sequence). The V and J ends lost 6 bases and 3 bases respectively, with 10 bases between them. Here the CDR3 DNA reads TGTGCCAGTAGAGCGGCGTCAACAGATACGCAGTATTTT. Amino acids: CASRAASTDTQYF.

The chain carries TRBV10-3 and TRBJ1-1; TRBD1 aligns across 7 bases. This CDR3 comprises 16 residues. Losses at the gene ends were 4 bases for V and 0 bases for J; bases not matched to a gene: 8. CDR1 and CDR2 (germline): ENHRY, SYGVKD. CDR3 DNA sequence: TGTGCCATCAGTGCACCCCCGGGACAGATGAACACTGAAGCTTTCTTT. Translation: CAISAPPGQMNTEAFF.

The rearrangement uses TRBV19 and TRBJ2-7; 9 nucleotides line up with TRBD1. Losses at the gene ends were 4 bases for V and 0 bases for J; bases not matched to a gene: 4. CDR3 length: 15 residues. Per the germline V gene, CDR1 is LNHDA and CDR2 is SQIVND (reference sequence). CDR3 amino acids: CASSKDRGLSYEQYF. The DNA of the CDR3 is TGTGCCAGTAGTAAGGACAGGGGCCTCTCCTACGAGCAGTACTTC.

Notes on this clone: Distinct nucleotide sequences in the sample also encode this CDR3. The rearrangement links TRBV10-3 to TRBJ2-6; perhaps D is TRBD1 or TRBD2 (6 bases each). The CDR3 contains 16 residues. The V gene's germline CDR1 is ENHRY and CDR2 SYGVKD. V lost 0 bases, J lost 2 bases, and 8 bases lay in between. CDR3 DNA sequence: TGTGCCATCAGTGAGTCGGAGGGGGCTGGGGCCAACGTCCTGACTTTC. Amino acids: CAISESEGAGANVLTF.

This chain links TRBV5-1 with TRBJ2-3; 12 bases are shared with TRBD2. The V segment lost 3 bases and the J segment 5 bases; nucleotides outside the gene matches: 7. CDR3 length equals 16 residues. From germline, CDR1 is SGHRS and CDR2 YFSETQ. The CDR3 sequence: CASSSPSGRAKDTQYF. The CDR3 nucleotides are TGCGCCAGCAGCTCTCCTAGCGGGAGGGCTAAAGATACGCAGTATTTT.

J is TRBJ1-1 and V is TRBV9, with unresolved D. CDR1 and CDR2 (germline): SGDLS, YYNGEE. The CDR3 length is 12 residues. The V end was cut by 0 bases, the J end by 10 bases, with 10 bases between. CDR3 loop: CASSVAGGGAFF. The CDR3, as DNA: TGTGCCAGCAGCGTAGCTGGTGGTGGAGCTTTCTTT. The variable domain in full, with the rest retrieved from reference TRBV9 and TRBJ1-1, is DSGVTQTPKHLITATGQRVTLRCSPRSGDLSVYWYQQSLDQGLQFLIQYYNGEERAKGNILERFSAQQFPDLHSELNLSSLELGDSALYFCASSVAGGGAFFGQGTRLTVV.

The chain uses TRBV9 and TRBJ2-7; D remains unclear. This CDR3 is 13 amino acids long. Trimming cost V 6 bases and J 6 bases, with 16 bases left between them. Germline-derived CDR1 and CDR2 are SGDLS and YYNGEE. The CDR3, as DNA: TGTGCCAGCACTGACCGGGCCTCAGGCGAGCAGTACTTC. Translated, it gives CASTDRASGEQYF.